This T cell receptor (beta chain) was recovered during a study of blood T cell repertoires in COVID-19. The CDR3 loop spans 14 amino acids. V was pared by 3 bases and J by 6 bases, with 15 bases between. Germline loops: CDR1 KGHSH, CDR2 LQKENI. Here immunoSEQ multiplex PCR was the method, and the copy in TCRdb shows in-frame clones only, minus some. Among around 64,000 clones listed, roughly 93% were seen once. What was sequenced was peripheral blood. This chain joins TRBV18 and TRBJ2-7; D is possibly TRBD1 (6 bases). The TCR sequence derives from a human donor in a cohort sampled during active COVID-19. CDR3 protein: CASSPDRRSSEQYF. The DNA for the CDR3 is TGTGCCAGCTCACCCGACAGGCGGTCGAGCGAGCAGTACTTC.